A selection of T cell receptor beta chains follows, all from one sample in a study of T-cell reconstitution after alpha-beta-depleted transplantation in children. TCRdb re-analysed the PCR reads in MiXCR, keeping a single row per CDR3 protein. The sample consists of some 120,000 distinct CDR3 sequences, 10% of them appearing once. The source material was PBMCs, sampled before TCRalphabeta/CD19-depleted stem cell transplant. These receptors were taken from a boy between 2 and 15 years old with acute lymphoblastic leukemia, due to receive a stem cell transplant. Each CDR3 is given without its conserved first and last residue. Some rows mark clone size as missing; the rest say once, few, many or name a class of expanded clone.

v_gene,abundance,CDR3aa
TRBV5-1,NA,ASSLEGRGEKLF
TRBV15,many,ATSRVGKQASGKGGDTQY
TRBV20-1,NA,SAIPPTGRASYEQY
TRBV5-1,NA,ASSLARASGFYEQY
TRBV27,few,ASGPGPPNYGYT
TRBV4-1,few,ASSQEGGQTRTEAF
TRBV2,NA,ASRPGLGSAGELF
TRBV6-1,NA,ASSESTSVHYEQY
TRBV5-1,NA,ASSQGDSIWNTEAF
TRBV11-2,NA,ASSPYGYEQY
TRBV5-6,few,ASSLDRSDEQY
TRBV20-1,few,SAETGVEADTQY
TRBV7-9,NA,ASSSRQGLGKAF
TRBV20-1,many,SARQREILNEQF
TRBV27,NA,ASSPLGAGRTDTQY
TRBV5-1,many,ASSLDGSGYEQY
TRBV5-1,many,ASSLESSGWNEQF
TRBV5-1,many,ASSLVGGPQETQY
TRBV10-2,few,ASSETGLKSGYT
TRBV6-1,NA,ASSLPQGGYGYT
TRBV11-2,few,ASSRRRVQTEAF
TRBV25-1,few,ASSDPTGTANSPLH
TRBV20-1,many,SARQGQGNEQY
TRBV28,few,ASSSREAGKYNEQF
TRBV3-1,many,ASSQTFYEQY
TRBV20-1,NA,SASARSSYNEQF
TRBV5-1,NA,ASSLSMGNTEAF
TRBV29-1,many,SVITSTDTQY
TRBV2,NA,ASSLRLGYGNQPQH
TRBV4-2,once,ASSPGGPRADTQY
TRBV5-1,NA,ASSQGGQGAYNEQF
TRBV7-2,few,ASTHPGGTQY
TRBV28,NA,ASSSLDSLTYEQY
TRBV5-1,NA,ASSVERGSYNEQF
TRBV5-5,many,ASSPSGGLETQY
TRBV5-1,many,ASSFGGDTQY
TRBV6-5,few,ASSYSRPSGRSYEQY
TRBV5-8,many,ASSLGLAGYNEQF
TRBV10-3,NA,AISARGAPDTEAF
TRBV19,many,ASSPGAAETQY
TRBV10-3,many,AIRGEGATDTQY
TRBV11-1,NA,ASSLFVIVSGPGNEQF
TRBV6-1,NA,ASRRTLANTGELF
TRBV11-2,few,ASRPGGASFETQY
TRBV29-1,few,SGQVGGVTDTQY
TRBV20-1,NA,SADDRTSGRALFGTQY
TRBV20-1,NA,SVPSGAGREKLF
TRBV27,few,ASSSSASNTEAF
TRBV5-1,NA,ASSLDPYRVEQF
TRBV28,few,ASSLGARSGNQPQH
TRBV12-3/TRBV12-4,few,ASSLKGSGNTEAF
TRBV7-9,NA,ASSLKQGGANVLT
TRBV29-1,NA,SVGAGLYEQY
TRBV7-6,NA,ASSLGPPGRGSEAF
TRBV15,many,ATSRDRFSTGQF
TRBV14,NA,ASSLPLMTSGHKYNEQF